Included here is one TCR beta chain sequence, with context. The antigen is unknown. Primers: 60 Vbeta forward and 13 Jbeta reverse. This table comes from immunoSEQ multiplex PCR, and its TCRdb copy is limited to in-frame clones, with some not included. The sample has over 100,000 clones, about 60% seen once. Trimming shortened V by 2 bases and J by 4 bases, and 6 bases separated the two germline ends. CDR3 length equals 13 residues. The germline gives CDR1 SEHNR, CDR2 FQNEAQ (reference sequence). The data are from a study of cytomegalovirus exposure and HLA in healthy donors. Study results and limitations: In an earlier analysis, most TCR beta V segments were productive about 90% or about 30% of the time. The authors later found most CMV-associated TCR beta chains appeared HLA-restricted. HLA-A and HLA-B allele assignments for most subjects were reportedly predicted accurately using TCR beta sequences. Upon later analysis, HLA-associated TCR beta chains proved more clonally expanded than other, equally common chains.

J is TRBJ1-5 and V is TRBV7-9; no reliable D call. Material for sequencing was PBMCs. The source is a woman aged 25 to 39 in good health and CMV-seronegative. The CDR3 loop reads CASSLSRNQPQHF. DNA of the CDR3: TGTGCCAGCAGCTTAAGCAGGAATCAGCCCCAGCATTTT.